Following are 31 T cell receptor beta chains from one sample sequenced in a study of T-cell reconstitution after alpha-beta-depleted transplantation in children. Construction of the TCRbeta library involved unique molecular identifiers. TCRdb reprocessed the PCR reads via MiXCR and lists one record per CDR3 protein. The sample carries 640,000 or so distinct CDR3 sequences, 16% recorded once. The sequencing here drew on PBMCs from the stem cell graft donor, taken from the stem cell graft. The receptors were gathered from a human donor who donated a stem cell graft to a child with acute myeloid leukemia.

The chain is built from TRBV7-6 and TRBJ2-3; D not certain. V lost 3 bases, J lost 1 base, and 8 bases lay in between. The CDR3 has 14 residues. Germline CDR1 is SGHVS and CDR2 is FNYEAQ. CDR3 nucleotide sequence: TGTGCCAGCAGCTTTCAGCTAGGCACAGATACGCAGTATTTT. It specifies CASSFQLGTDTQYF. Full variable domain (remainder filled in from reference TRBV7-6 and TRBJ2-3): GAGVSQSPRYKVTKRGQDVALRCDPISGHVSLYWYRQALGQGPEFLTYFNYEAQQDKSGLPNDRFSAERPEGSISTLTIQRTEQRDSAMYRCASSFQLGTDTQYFGPGTRLTVL.

This clonotype occurred many times. J is TRBJ2-3 and V is TRBV29-1, with D uncertain. Trimming removed 8 bases at V and 4 bases at J, with 13 bases between. This CDR3 spans 12 amino acids. Germline CDR1 SQVTM, CDR2 ANQGSEA. The CDR3, as DNA: TGCAGCTCCGACATTGCGCCAGATACGCAGTATTTT. Its protein product is CSSDIAPDTQYF.

This clonotype was observed at least ten times. The chain links TRBV20-1 to TRBJ2-3; D could derive from TRBD1 or TRBD2 (5 bases each). The V end was cut by 2 bases, the J end by 2 bases, with 17 bases between. This CDR3 region has 16 residues. CDR1 and CDR2 from the germline V gene are DFQATT and SNEGSKA (reference sequence). The CDR3 coding sequence is TGCAGTGCTAGAACCACTCCCGGGACCCACACAGATACGCAGTATTTT. Protein sequence: CSARTTPGTHTDTQYF.

The chain combines TRBV7-9 with TRBJ2-2; 7 positions agree with TRBD2. Germline CDR1 is SEHNR and CDR2 is FQNEAQ (reference sequence). This CDR3 is 16 amino acids long. With 5 bases clipped from V and 6 bases from J, the junction kept 12 bases outside the gene matches. The DNA for the CDR3 is TGTGCCAGCAGCACACTCCCGACTAGCAACGCCGGGGAGCTGTTTTTT. This sequence encodes CASSTLPTSNAGELFF.

This clonotype was observed many times. This rearrangement joins TRBV6-5 to TRBJ2-5; either TRBD1 or TRBD2 may supply D (5 bases each). V was trimmed by 6 bases and J by 5 bases, leaving 13 bases between them. Germline values: CDR1 MNHEY, CDR2 SVGAGI. The CDR3 has 13 residues. The CDR3 sequence: CASRGTGSETQYF. Here the CDR3 DNA reads TGTGCCAGCAGAGGGACGGGTAGCGAGACCCAGTACTTC.

The CDR3 DNA reads as TGCAGTGCTAGAGATCTAAGGCATGACACTGAAGCTTTCTTT. Its translation is CSARDLRHDTEAFF. This chain connects TRBV20-1 to TRBJ1-1; no clear D. The germline V and J ends were trimmed by 0 bases and 3 bases, with 11 bases remaining between them. This CDR3 region has 14 residues. The germline CDR1 and CDR2 sequences are DFQATT and SNEGSKA (reference sequence).

There are a few counts of this clonotype. The chain recombines TRBV6-1 with TRBJ2-5, with TRBD2 identical over 7 bases. J lost 5 bases, V lost 7 bases, and 13 bases had no gene match. In germline, CDR1 is MNHNS, CDR2 SASEGT. The CDR3 has 15 amino acids. CDR3 nucleotide sequence: TGTGCCAGCACCGAAGCCGGGGAACTAGCGGAGACCCAGTACTTC. Amino acids: CASTEAGELAETQYF.

The chain carries TRBV7-7 and TRBJ2-1; 12 nucleotides agree with TRBD1. Germline values: CDR1 SSHAT, CDR2 FNYEAQ (reference sequence). V was pared by 4 bases and J by 0 bases, with 7 bases of the junction left unmatched. The CDR3 runs 18 residues. CDR3 sequence reads: CASSSGQGAGGSYNEQFF. CDR3 DNA: TGTGCCAGCAGCTCGGGACAGGGGGCGGGAGGCTCCTACAATGAGCAGTTCTTC. Drawing the rest from reference TRBV7-7 and TRBJ2-1, the complete variable domain is GAGVSQSPRYKVTKRGQDVTLRCDPISSHATLYWYQQALGQGPEFLTYFNYEAQPDKSGLPSDRFSAERPEGSISTLTIQRTEQRDSAMYRCASSSGQGAGGSYNEQFFGPGTRLTVL.

This clonotype showed up many times. The chain employs TRBV6-2 or TRBV6-3 and TRBJ2-7; D gene unclear. The CDR3 has 13 residues. The V end was cut by 4 bases, the J end by 2 bases, with 9 bases between. Germline loops: CDR1 MNHEY, CDR2 SVGEGT. The CDR3 DNA sequence: TGTGCCAGCAGTTGGGGATCGACCTACGAGCAGTACTTC. Translating gives CASSWGSTYEQYF.

J is TRBJ1-1 and V is TRBV15, with D unresolved. The CDR3 runs 16 residues. The germline gives CDR1 LNHNV, CDR2 YYDKDF (reference sequence). With 1 base removed from V and 4 bases from J, the gap between germline ends came to 16 bases. The CDR3 loop is CATSRVNEFTVTEAFF. CDR3 DNA sequence: TGTGCCACCAGCAGAGTTAATGAGTTTACAGTCACTGAAGCTTTCTTT.

This clonotype was counted only a few times. The V gene is TRBV7-6, the J gene TRBJ2-3; D is unresolved. V was cut by 5 bases and J by 2 bases, with 14 bases left in between. CDR3 length: 15 residues. Germline lookup yields CDR1 SGHVS and CDR2 FNYEAQ. The CDR3 protein is CASSAHTSTTDTQYF. As DNA, the CDR3 is TGTGCCAGCAGCGCCCACACCTCTACCACAGATACGCAGTATTTT.

The chain has TRBV12-3 or TRBV12-4 and TRBJ1-1; possibly TRBD1 for D (5 bases). The CDR3 runs to 13 residues. V was trimmed by 6 bases and J by 8 bases, leaving 16 bases between them. Written as DNA, the CDR3 is TGTGCCAGCAGAGAAGGACAACCTGGCGAAGCTTTCTTT. The encoded protein is CASREGQPGEAFF.

The chain recombines TRBV21-1 with TRBJ2-7; TRBD1, the D gene given by the table, was not confirmed from the DNA. TRBV21-1 counts as a pseudogene. The CDR3 spans 14 residues. CDR3 sequence (DNA): TGTGCCAGCAACCATCCTCAGGGGTTCTACGAGCAGTACGTC. Translating gives CASNHPQGFYEQYV.

At least ten counts were recorded for this clonotype. The CDR3 reads CASSDSRGGDTQYF. CDR3 bases: TGTGCCAGCAGTGACTCGCGGGGGGGCGATACGCAGTATTTT. V and J are TRBV6-4 and TRBJ2-3, with TRBD2 matching 9 bases. Germline V CDR1 and CDR2: MRHNA, SNTAGT. The V and J ends lost 0 bases and 6 bases, in that order; junction bases with no gene match: 1. There are 14 residues in the CDR3.

This clonotype was observed many times. This chain uses TRBV20-1 with TRBJ2-7; D possibly corresponds to TRBD1 (5 bases). Per germline, CDR1 DFQATT and CDR2 SNEGSKA (reference sequence). This CDR3 is 14 amino acids long. V lost 0 bases and J lost 0, with 9 bases in between. The CDR3 spells CSARDWGTSYEQYF. CDR3 nucleotides: TGCAGTGCTAGAGATTGGGGCACCTCCTACGAGCAGTACTTC.

The chain is built from TRBV20-1 and TRBJ2-4; D tentatively fits TRBD1 or TRBD2 (5 bases each). The CDR3 has 18 residues. Germline V gene data show CDR1 as DFQATT and CDR2 as SNEGSKA (reference sequence). The ends were cut back, 3 bases at V and 1 base at J, with 22 bases in the middle. CDR3 bases: TGCAGTGCTAGTGAGAGGGCCTTGGGGCCCCTGGCCAAAAACATTCAGTACTTC. Its protein product is CSASERALGPLAKNIQYF.

This clonotype was seen more than once but under ten times. The chain uses TRBV27 and TRBJ1-5; D is ambiguous. This CDR3 region has 12 residues. Germline lookup yields CDR1 MNHEY and CDR2 SMNVEV (reference sequence). The germline V and J ends were trimmed by 9 bases and 5 bases, with 11 bases remaining between them. CDR3 in amino acids: CASRGPDQPQHF. CDR3 DNA sequence: TGTGCCAGTCGAGGACCGGATCAGCCCCAGCATTTT.

This clonotype came up a few times. The genes are TRBV20-1 and TRBJ1-1; no clear D. CDR1 is DFQATT, CDR2 SNEGSKA, per germline (reference sequence). The CDR3 loop spans 14 amino acids. With 1 base removed from V and 0 bases from J, the gap between germline ends came to 9 bases. Here the CDR3 DNA reads TGCAGTGCTAGAGGTTCGCGACTGAACACTGAAGCTTTCTTT. This sequence encodes CSARGSRLNTEAFF.

This clonotype was detected a few times. V gene TRBV9 combines with J gene TRBJ2-3; D may be TRBD2 (5 bases). Germline V gene sequence: CDR1 SGDLS, CDR2 YYNGEE. Trimming shortened V by 2 bases and J by 5 bases, and 15 bases separated the two germline ends. CDR3 size: 15 residues. The CDR3 reads CASSVTPQAGDTQYF. The CDR3 nucleotides read TGTGCCAGCAGCGTGACGCCCCAGGCGGGAGATACGCAGTATTTT.

J is TRBJ2-5 and V is TRBV5-1; D is possibly TRBD1 (5 bases). The germline V gene has CDR1 SGHRS and CDR2 YFSETQ. V was clipped by 3 bases and J by 7 bases, with 7 bases between them. The CDR3 spans 11 residues. CDR3 sequence (DNA): TGCGCCAGCAGCTGGGGCAGGACCCAGTACTTC. It specifies CASSWGRTQYF.

This clonotype occurred a few times. The CDR3, as DNA: TGTGCCAGCTCACCAAGGGACGGTAGCAATCAGCCCCAGCATTTT. It encodes CASSPRDGSNQPQHF. The J gene is TRBJ1-5, the V gene TRBV18; TRBD1 might be the D (5 bases). The CDR3 totals 15 residues. V was clipped by 2 bases and J by 0 bases, with 8 bases between them. Germline loops: CDR1 KGHSH, CDR2 LQKENI.

This clonotype was detected many times. The chain joins TRBV20-1 to TRBJ2-1; D not certain. This CDR3 comprises 12 residues. Trimming shortened V by 5 bases and J by 3 bases, and 8 bases separated the two germline ends. The germline gives CDR1 DFQATT, CDR2 SNEGSKA (reference sequence). CDR3: CSAPTGYNEQFF. For the CDR3, the DNA is TGCAGTGCTCCGACTGGCTACAATGAGCAGTTCTTC.

This clonotype was seen a handful of times. The chain carries TRBV6-1 and TRBJ1-5, with D possibly matching TRBD1 (6 bases). The germline V gene encodes CDR1 MNHNS and CDR2 SASEGT. The CDR3 sequence is 13 residues long. Trimming stripped 7 bases from V and 5 bases from J, with 12 bases between. DNA for the CDR3: TGTGCCAGCACCGAGGGGGGGTATCAGCCCCAGCATTTT. Its translation is CASTEGGYQPQHF.

The chain couples TRBV18 to TRBJ2-7; 9 bases match TRBD1. V was clipped by 6 bases and J by 3 bases; unmatched bases: 12. The CDR3 is made up of 16 amino acids. The germline V gene has CDR1 KGHSH and CDR2 LQKENI. The CDR3 coding sequence is TGTGCCAGCTCGCCGACAGGGGGGGACTCCCTCTACGAGCAGTACTTC. Protein: CASSPTGGDSLYEQYF.

The V and J genes are TRBV6-1 and TRBJ2-4; D might be TRBD2 (5 bases). Germline loops: CDR1 MNHNS, CDR2 SASEGT. This CDR3 comprises 17 residues. Trimming cost V 4 bases and J 0 bases, with 16 bases left between them. The CDR3 DNA reads as TGTGCCAGCAGTGGCGTTGGGAGAGCAGAAGCCAAAAACATTCAGTACTTC. Protein: CASSGVGRAEAKNIQYF.

This clonotype was detected ten times or more. The rearrangement links TRBV29-1 to TRBJ2-1, with 10 bases matching TRBD1. Germline CDR1 reads SQVTM; CDR2 reads ANQGSEA. The CDR3 has 14 residues. V lost 6 bases to trimming and J lost 6 bases; unmatched junction nucleotides: 8. The CDR3 protein is CSVAGTGVVNEQFF. The CDR3 DNA reads TGCAGCGTCGCCGGGACAGGGGTGGTCAATGAGCAGTTCTTC.

This chain's CDR3 is CASSGDRGYQPQHF. In nucleotides, the CDR3 is TGTGCCAGCAGTGGGGACAGGGGGTATCAGCCCCAGCATTTT. The rearrangement links TRBV2 to TRBJ1-5; 11 bases are a match to TRBD1. This CDR3 has 14 residues. With V trimmed by 4 bases and J by 5 bases, 1 base remained unmatched. The germline CDR1 and CDR2 sequences are SNHLY and FYNNEI.

This clonotype came up a few times. The rearrangement joins TRBV7-2 to TRBJ2-1, with D uncertain. Trimming cost V 3 bases and J 8 bases, with 8 bases left between them. CDR1 is SGHTA, CDR2 FQGNSA, per germline. CDR3 length: 12 residues. The CDR3 region has the DNA TGTGCCAGCAGCTTCCGACGATATGAGCAGTTCTTC. Protein sequence: CASSFRRYEQFF.

This clonotype was observed at least ten times. V and J are TRBV28 and TRBJ1-2; the D is unclear. CDR3 length: 12 amino acids. The germline V gene has CDR1 MDHEN and CDR2 SYDVKM. The V and J ends lost 7 bases and 6 bases respectively, with 12 bases between them. CDR3 in DNA: TGTGCCAGCAAGTCCGGGCCAAATGGCTACACCTTC. Translation gives CASKSGPNGYTF.

Comments on this clonotype: Being one base from a much bigger clone, this may be a read error. The genes are TRBV12-3 or TRBV12-4 and TRBJ1-1; D call uncertain. The CDR3 spans 15 residues. The V and J ends lost 6 bases and 0 bases respectively, with 14 bases between them. The CDR3 bases are TGTGCCAGCAGCCGACTCCAGGCAGTGAACACTGAAGCTTTCTTT. This translates into CASSRLQAVNTEAFF.

This clonotype came up many times. The V gene is TRBV29-1, the J gene TRBJ2-7; possibly TRBD2 for D (6 bases). V shed 4 bases and J shed 3 bases, with 19 bases lying between them. This CDR3 region has 15 residues. Germline V gene lookup returns CDR1 SQVTM and CDR2 ANQGSEA. The CDR3 sequence is CSVGGGREPNYEQYF. The CDR3 region has the DNA TGCAGCGTTGGGGGAGGACGAGAGCCGAACTACGAGCAGTACTTC.